The subject of this entry is one T cell receptor (beta chain). The antigen is not known. This sample was taken from a study of graft-versus-host responses after intestinal transplantation. Study-level information: Multivisceral, liver-intestinal, or isolated intestinal transplants were received by the recipients. Recipients were all induced with anti-thymocyte globulin, then given tacrolimus and steroids for two to three years. The study's findings and limits: Recipient-marrow GvH clones were detected, some having first appeared in ileum or blood.

Germline V gene lookup returns CDR1 MNHEY and CDR2 SMNVEV (reference sequence). The ends were cut back, 5 bases at V and 6 bases at J, with 15 bases in the middle. The CDR3 totals 14 residues. The table came from immunoSEQ multiplex PCR; TCRdb's copy has only in-frame clones and leaves some out. The sample consists of some 150,000 clones, 92% of them appearing once. The clonotype was recovered from a human donor who received an intestinal transplant. Sample: unstimulated CD4+ T cells sorted from spleen or lymph node cells, taken before intestinal transplant. This sequence joins TRBV27 and TRBJ2-3; tentatively, D is TRBD2 (7 bases). The CDR3 DNA sequence: TGTGCCAGCAGTGGGAGGGGGGGAGAGGATACGCAGTATTTT. It yields the protein CASSGRGGEDTQYF.